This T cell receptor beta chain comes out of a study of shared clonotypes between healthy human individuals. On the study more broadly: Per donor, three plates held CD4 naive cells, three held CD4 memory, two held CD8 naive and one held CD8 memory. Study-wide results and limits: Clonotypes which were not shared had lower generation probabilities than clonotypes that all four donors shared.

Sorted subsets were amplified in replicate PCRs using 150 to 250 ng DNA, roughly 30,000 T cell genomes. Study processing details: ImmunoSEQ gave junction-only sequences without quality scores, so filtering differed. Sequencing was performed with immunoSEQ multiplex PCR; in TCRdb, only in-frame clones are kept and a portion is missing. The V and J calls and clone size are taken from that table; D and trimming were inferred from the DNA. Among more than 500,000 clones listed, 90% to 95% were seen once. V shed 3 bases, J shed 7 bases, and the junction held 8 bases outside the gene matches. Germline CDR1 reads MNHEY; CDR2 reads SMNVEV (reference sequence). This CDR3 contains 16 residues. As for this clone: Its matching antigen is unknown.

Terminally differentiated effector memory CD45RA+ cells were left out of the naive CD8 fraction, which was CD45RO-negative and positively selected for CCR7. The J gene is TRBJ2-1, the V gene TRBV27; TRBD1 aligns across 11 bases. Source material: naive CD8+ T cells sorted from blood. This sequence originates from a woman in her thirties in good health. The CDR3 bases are TGTGCCAGCAGTTTTGGTGGGACAGGGGGTGGGAATGAGCAGTTCTTC. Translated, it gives CASSFGGTGGGNEQFF.